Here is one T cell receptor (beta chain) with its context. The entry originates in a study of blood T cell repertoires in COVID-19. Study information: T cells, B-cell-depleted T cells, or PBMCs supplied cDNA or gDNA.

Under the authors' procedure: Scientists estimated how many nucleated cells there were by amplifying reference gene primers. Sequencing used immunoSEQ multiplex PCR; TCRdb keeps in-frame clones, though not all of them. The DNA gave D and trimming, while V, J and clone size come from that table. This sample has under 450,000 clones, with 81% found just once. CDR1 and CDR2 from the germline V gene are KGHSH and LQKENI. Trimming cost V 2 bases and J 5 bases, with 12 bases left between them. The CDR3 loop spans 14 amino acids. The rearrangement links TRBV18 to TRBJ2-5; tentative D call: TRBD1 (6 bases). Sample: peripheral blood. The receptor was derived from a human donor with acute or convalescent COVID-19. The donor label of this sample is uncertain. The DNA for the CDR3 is TGTGCCAGCTCACCAAGGACCAGGGGCGAGACCCAGTACTTC. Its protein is CASSPRTRGETQYF.